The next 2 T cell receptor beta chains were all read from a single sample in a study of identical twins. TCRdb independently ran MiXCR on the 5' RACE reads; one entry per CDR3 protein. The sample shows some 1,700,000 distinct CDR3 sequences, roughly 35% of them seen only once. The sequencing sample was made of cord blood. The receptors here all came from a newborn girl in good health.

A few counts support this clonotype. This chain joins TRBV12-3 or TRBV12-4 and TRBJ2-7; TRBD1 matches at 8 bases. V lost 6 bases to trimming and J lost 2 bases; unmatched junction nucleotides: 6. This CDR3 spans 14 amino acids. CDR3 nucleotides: TGTGCCAGCAGACTCGACAGGGGAACCTACGAGCAGTACTTC. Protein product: CASRLDRGTYEQYF.

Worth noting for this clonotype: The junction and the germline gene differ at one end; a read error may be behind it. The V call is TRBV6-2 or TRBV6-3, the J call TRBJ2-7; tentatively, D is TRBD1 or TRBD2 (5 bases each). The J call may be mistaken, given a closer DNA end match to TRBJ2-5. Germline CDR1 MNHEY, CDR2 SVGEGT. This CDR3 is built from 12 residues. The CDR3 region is CASSYGTETQYF. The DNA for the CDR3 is TGTGCCAGTAGTTATGGGACGGAGACCCAGTACTTC.